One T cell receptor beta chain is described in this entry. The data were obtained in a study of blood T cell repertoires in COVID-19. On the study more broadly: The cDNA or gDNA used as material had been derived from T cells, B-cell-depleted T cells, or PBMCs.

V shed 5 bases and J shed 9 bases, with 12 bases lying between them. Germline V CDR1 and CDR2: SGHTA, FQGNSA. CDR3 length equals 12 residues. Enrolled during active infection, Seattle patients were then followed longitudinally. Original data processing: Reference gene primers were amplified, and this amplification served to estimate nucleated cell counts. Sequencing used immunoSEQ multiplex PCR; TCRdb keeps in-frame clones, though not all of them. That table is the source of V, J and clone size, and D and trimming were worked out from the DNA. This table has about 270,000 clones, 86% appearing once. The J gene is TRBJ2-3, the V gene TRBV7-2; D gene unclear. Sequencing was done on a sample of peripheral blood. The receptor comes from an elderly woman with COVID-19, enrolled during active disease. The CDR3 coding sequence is TGTGCCAGCAGCCCCAACGGTCAAACGCAGTATTTT. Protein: CASSPNGQTQYF.